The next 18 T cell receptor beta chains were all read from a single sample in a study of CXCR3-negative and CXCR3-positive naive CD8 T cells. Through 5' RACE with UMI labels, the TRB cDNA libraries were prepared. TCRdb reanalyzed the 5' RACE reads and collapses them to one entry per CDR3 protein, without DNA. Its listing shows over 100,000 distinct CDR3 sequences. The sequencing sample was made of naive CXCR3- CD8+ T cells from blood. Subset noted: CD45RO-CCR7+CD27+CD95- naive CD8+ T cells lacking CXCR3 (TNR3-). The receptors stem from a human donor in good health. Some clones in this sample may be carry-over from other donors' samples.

The chain's CDR3 is CSAAGQGWPQHF. The genes are TRBV20-1 and TRBJ1-5; TCRdb reports TRBD1, a call that lacks DNA to check it against. This CDR3 comprises 12 residues. CDR1 is DFQATT, CDR2 SNEGSKA, per germline (reference sequence).

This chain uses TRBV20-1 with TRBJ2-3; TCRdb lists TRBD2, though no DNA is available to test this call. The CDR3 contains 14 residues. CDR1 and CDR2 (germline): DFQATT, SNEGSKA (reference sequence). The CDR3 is CSARDDRATDTQYF.

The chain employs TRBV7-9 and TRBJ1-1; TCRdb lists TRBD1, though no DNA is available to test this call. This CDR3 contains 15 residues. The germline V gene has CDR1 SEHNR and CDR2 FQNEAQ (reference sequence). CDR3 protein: CASSDGTGGGTEAFF.

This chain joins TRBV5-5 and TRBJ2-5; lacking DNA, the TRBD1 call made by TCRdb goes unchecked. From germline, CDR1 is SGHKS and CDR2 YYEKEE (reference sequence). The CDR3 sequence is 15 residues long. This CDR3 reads CASSLGPGSQETQYF.

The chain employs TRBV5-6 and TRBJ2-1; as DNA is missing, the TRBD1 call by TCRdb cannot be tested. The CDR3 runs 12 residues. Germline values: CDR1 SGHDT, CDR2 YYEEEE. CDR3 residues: CASSFQGDEQFF.

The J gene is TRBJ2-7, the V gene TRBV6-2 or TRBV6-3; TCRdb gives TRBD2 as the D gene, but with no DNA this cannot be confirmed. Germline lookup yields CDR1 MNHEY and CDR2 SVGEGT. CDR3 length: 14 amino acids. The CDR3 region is CASTTGLVWNEQYF.

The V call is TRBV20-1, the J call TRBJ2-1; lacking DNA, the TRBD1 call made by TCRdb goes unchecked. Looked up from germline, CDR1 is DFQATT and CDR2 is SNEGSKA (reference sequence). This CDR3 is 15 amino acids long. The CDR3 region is CSASEGEWSYNEQFF.

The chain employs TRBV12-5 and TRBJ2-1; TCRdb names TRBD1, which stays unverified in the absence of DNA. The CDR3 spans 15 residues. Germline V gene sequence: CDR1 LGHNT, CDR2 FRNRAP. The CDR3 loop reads CASGFSGHPNNEQFF.

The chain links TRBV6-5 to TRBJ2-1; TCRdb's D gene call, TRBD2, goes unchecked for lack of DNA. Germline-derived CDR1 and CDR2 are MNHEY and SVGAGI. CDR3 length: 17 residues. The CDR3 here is CASSSRLAGETYNEQFF.

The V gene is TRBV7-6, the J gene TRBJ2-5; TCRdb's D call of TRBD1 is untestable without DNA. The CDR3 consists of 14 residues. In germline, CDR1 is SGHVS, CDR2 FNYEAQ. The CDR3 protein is CASSPGRREETQYF.

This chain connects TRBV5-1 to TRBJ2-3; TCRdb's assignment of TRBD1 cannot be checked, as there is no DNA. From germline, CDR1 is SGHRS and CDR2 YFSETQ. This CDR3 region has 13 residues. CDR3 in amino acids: CASRQGQADTQYF.

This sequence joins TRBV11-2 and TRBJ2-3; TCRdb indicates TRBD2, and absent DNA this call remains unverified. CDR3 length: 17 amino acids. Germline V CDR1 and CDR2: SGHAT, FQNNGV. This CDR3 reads CASSSRLPRGGGDTQYF.

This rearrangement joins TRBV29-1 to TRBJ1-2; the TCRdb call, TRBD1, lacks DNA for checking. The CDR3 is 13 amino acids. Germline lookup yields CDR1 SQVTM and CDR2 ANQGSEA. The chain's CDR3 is CSVRYQGQDGYTF.

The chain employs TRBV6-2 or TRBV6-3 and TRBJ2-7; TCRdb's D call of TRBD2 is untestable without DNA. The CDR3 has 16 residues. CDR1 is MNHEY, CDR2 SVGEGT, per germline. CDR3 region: CASSYSIAGGTYEQYF.

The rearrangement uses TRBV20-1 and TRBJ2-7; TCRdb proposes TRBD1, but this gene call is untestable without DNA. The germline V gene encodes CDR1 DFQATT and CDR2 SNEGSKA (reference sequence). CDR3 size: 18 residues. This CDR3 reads CSAREGGPGGGAPYEQYF.

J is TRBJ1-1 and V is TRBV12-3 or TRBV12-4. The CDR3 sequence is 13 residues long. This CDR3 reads CASSLGVVTEAFF.

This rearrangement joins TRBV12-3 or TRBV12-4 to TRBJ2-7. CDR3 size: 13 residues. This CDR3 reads CASSYTDLYEQYF.

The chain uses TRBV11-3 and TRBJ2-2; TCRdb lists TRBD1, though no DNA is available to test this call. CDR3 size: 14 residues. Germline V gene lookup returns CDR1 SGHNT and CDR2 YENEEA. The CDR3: CASSFRGMAGELFF. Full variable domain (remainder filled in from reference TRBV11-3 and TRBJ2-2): EAGVVQSPRYKIIEKKQPVAFWCNPISGHNTLYWYLQNLGQGPELLIRYENEEAVDDSQLPKDRFSAERLKGVDSTLKIQPAELGDSAVYLCASSFRGMAGELFFGEGSRLTVL.